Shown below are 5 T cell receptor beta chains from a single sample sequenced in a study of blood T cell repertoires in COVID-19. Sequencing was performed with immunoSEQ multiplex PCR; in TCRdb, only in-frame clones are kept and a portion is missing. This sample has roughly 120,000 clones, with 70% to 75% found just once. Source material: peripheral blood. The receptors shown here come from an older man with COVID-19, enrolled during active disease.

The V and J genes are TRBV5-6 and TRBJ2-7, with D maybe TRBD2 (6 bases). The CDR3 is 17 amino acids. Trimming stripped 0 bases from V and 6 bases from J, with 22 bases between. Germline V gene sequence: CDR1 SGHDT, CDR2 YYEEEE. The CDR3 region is CASSLVDEEGPSLEQYF. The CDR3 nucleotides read TGTGCCAGCAGCTTGGTAGATGAGGAGGGGCCCTCCCTCGAGCAGTACTTC.

The CDR3 spells CSVVTGQSSGNTIYF. CDR3 nucleotides: TGCAGCGTTGTGACAGGGCAAAGCTCTGGAAACACCATATATTTT. V gene TRBV29-1 combines with J gene TRBJ1-3; TRBD1 matches 7 bases. The CDR3 sequence is 15 residues long. Germline-derived CDR1 and CDR2 are SQVTM and ANQGSEA. J was trimmed by 0 bases and V by 4 bases; bases with no gene match: 6.

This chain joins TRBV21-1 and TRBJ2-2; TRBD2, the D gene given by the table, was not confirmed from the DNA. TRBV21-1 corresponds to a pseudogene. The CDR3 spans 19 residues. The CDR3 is CASSRALWTGLVYTGELFF. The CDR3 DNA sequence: TGTGCCAGCAGCAGAGCCCTATGGACCGGACTAGTTTACACCGGGGAGCTGTTTTTT.

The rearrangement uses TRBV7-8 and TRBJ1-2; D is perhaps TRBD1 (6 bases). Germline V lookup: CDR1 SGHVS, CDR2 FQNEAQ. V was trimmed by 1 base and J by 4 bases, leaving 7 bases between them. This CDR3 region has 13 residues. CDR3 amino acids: CASSLEGVYGYTF. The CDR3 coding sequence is TGTGCCAGCAGCTTAGAGGGGGTCTATGGCTACACCTTC.

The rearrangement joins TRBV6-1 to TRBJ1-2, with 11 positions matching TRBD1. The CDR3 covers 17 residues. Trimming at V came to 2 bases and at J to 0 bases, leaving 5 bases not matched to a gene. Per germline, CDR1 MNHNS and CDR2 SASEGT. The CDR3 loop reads CASSERTGGYSNYGYTF. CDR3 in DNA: TGTGCCAGCAGTGAACGGACAGGGGGCTATTCTAACTATGGCTACACCTTC.